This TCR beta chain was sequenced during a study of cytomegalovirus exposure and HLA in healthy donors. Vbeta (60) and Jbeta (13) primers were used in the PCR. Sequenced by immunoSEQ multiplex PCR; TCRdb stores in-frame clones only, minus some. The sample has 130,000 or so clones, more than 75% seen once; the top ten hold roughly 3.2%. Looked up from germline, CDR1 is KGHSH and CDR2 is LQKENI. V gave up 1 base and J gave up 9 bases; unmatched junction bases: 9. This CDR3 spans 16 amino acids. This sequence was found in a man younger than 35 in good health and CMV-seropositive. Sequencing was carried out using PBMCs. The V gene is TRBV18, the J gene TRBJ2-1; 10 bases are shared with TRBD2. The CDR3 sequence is CASSPLLPSGRGEQFF. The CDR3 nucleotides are TGTGCCAGCTCACCACTCCTCCCTAGCGGGAGAGGTGAGCAGTTCTTC. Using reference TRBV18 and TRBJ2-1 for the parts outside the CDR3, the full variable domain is NAGVMQNPRHLVRRRGQEARLRCSPMKGHSHVYWYRQLPEEGLKFMVYLQKENIIDESGMPKERFSAEFPKEGPSILRIQQVVRGDSAAYFCASSPLLPSGRGEQFFGPGTRLTVL.